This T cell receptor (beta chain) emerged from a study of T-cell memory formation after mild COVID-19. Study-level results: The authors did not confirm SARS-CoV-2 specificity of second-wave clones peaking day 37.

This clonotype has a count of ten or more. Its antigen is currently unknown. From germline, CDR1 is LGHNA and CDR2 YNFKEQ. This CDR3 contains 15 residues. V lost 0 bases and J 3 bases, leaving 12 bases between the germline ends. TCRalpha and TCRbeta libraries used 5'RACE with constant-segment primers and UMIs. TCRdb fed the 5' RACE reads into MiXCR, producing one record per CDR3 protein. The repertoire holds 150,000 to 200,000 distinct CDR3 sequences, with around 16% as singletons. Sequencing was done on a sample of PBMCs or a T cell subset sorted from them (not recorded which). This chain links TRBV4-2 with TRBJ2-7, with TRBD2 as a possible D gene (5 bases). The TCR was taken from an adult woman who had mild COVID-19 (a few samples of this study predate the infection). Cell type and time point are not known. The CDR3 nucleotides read TGTGCCAGCAGCCAAGAGGGTCTCGGGGTCTACGAGCAGTACTTC. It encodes CASSQEGLGVYEQYF.